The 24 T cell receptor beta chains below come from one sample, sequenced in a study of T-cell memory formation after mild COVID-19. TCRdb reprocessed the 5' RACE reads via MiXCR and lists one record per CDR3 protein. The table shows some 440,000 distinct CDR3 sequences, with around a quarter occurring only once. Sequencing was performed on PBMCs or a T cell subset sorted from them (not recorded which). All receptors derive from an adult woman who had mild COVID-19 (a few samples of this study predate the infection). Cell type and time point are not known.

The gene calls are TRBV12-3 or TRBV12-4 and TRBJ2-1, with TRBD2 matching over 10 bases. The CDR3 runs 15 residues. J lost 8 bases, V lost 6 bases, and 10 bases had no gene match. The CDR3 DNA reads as TGTGCCAGCAGACGAGCGGGGGGGCCCATGTATGAGCAGTTCTTC. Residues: CASRRAGGPMYEQFF.

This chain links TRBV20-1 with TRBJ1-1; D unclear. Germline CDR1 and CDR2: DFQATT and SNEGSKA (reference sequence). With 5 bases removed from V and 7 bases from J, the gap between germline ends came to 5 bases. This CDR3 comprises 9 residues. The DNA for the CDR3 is TGCAGTGCTGGTTTTGAAGCTTTCTTT. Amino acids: CSAGFEAFF.

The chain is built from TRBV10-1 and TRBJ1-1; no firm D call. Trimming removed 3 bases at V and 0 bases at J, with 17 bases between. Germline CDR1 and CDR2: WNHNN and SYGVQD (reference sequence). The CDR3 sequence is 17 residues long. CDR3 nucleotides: TGCGCCAGCAGTGATGGAGGGAGGAAAAAGATGAACACTGAAGCTTTCTTT. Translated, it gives CASSDGGRKKMNTEAFF.

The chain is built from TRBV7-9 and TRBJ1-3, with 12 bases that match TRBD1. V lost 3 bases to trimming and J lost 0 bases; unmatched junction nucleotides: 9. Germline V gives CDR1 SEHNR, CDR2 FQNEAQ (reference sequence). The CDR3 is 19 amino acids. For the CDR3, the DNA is TGTGCCAGCAGCTTTGCCGGGACAGGGGGCTCAAGCTCTGGAAACACCATATATTTT. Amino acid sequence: CASSFAGTGGSSSGNTIYF.

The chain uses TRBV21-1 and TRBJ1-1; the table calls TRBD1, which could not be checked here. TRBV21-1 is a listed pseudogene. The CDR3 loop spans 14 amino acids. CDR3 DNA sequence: TGTGCCAGGCGGGACAGGGGGTCGAACACTGAAGCTTTCTTT. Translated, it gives CARRDRGSNTEAFF.

CDR3 nucleotides: TGTGCCAGCAGCACGCTATCGGTTCTCTATGGCTACACCTTC. This gives the protein CASSTLSVLYGYTF. V and J are TRBV7-9 and TRBJ1-2; D call uncertain. Germline V gives CDR1 SEHNR, CDR2 FQNEAQ (reference sequence). The CDR3 has 14 residues. The V and J ends lost 5 bases and 4 bases respectively, with 14 bases between them.

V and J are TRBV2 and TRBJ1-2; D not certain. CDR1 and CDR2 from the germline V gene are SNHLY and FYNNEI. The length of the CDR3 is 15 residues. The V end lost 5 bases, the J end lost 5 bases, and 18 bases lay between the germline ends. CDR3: CASSKYGVSQYGYTF. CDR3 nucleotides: TGTGCCAGCAGTAAATACGGGGTCAGCCAATATGGCTACACCTTC.

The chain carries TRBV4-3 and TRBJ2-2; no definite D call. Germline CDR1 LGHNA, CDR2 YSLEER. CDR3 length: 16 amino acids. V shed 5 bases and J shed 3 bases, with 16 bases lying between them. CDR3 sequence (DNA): TGCGCCAGCAGCGGGTCGAGACGAACGGACACCGGGGAGCTGTTTTTT. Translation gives CASSGSRRTDTGELFF.

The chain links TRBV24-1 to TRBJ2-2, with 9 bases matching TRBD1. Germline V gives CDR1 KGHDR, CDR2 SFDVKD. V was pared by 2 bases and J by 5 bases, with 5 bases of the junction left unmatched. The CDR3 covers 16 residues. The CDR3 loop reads CATSDWGTGRTGELFF. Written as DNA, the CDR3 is TGTGCCACCAGTGATTGGGGGACAGGGAGGACCGGGGAGCTGTTTTTT.

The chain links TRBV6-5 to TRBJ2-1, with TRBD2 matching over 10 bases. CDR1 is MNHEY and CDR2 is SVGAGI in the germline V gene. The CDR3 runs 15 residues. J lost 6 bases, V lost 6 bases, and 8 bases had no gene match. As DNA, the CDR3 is TGTGCCAGCAGCCATGGACTAGCGGCAACCAATGAGCAGTTCTTC. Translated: CASSHGLAATNEQFF.

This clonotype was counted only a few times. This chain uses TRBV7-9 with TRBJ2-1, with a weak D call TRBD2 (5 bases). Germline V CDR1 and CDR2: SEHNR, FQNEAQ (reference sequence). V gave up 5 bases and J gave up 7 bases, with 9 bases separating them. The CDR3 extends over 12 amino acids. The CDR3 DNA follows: TGTGCCAGCAGCAAGACGGGGAATGAGCAGTTCTTC. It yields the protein CASSKTGNEQFF.

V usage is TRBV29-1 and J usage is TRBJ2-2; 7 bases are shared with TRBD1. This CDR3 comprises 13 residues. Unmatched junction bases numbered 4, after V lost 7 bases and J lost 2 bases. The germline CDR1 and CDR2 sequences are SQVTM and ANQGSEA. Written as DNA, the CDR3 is TGCAGCGCCCACAGGGGAAACACCGGGGAGCTGTTTTTT. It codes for CSAHRGNTGELFF.

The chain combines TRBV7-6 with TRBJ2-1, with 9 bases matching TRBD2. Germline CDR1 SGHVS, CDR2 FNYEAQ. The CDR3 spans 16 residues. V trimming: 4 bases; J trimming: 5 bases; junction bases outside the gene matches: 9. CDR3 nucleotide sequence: TGTGCCAGCAGCTCCGAGCGGGGGGAGTTCGACAATGAGCAGTTCTTC. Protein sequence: CASSSERGEFDNEQFF. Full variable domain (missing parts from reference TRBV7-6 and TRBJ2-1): GAGVSQSPRYKVTKRGQDVALRCDPISGHVSLYWYRQALGQGPEFLTYFNYEAQQDKSGLPNDRFSAERPEGSISTLTIQRTEQRDSAMYRCASSSERGEFDNEQFFGPGTRLTVL.

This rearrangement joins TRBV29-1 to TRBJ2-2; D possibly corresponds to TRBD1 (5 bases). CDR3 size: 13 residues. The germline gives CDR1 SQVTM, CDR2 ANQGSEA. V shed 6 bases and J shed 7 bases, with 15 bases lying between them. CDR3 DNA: TGCAGCGTGTCCGACAGAAGACACGGGGAGCTGTTTTTT. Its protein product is CSVSDRRHGELFF.

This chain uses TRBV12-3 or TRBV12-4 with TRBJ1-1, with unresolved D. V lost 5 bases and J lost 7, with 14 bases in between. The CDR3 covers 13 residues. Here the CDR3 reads CASSIPHEGEAFF. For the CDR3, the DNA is TGTGCCAGCAGTATCCCCCATGAGGGTGAAGCTTTCTTT.

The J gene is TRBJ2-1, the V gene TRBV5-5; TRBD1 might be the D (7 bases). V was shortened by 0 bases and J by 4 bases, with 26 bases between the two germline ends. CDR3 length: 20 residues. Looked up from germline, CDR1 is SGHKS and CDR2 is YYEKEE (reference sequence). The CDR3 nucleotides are TGTGCCAGCAGCTTGGATCTCAGAAACAGGCACCCAGGGGGGTACAATGAGCAGTTCTTC. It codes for CASSLDLRNRHPGGYNEQFF.

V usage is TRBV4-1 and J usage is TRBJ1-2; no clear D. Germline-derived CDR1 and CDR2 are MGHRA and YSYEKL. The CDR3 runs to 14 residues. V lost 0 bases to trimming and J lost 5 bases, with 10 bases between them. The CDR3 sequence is CASSQDAWSYGYTF. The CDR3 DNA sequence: TGCGCCAGCAGCCAAGATGCATGGTCTTATGGCTACACCTTC.

The CDR3 DNA follows: TGTGCCAGCAGCTTCCACGCCCGGGACAGGGGTTCCGGGGAGCTGTTTTTT. This sequence encodes CASSFHARDRGSGELFF. The chain couples TRBV7-3 to TRBJ2-2; 10 bases match TRBD1. Germline CDR1 and CDR2: SGHTA and FQGTGA. The length of the CDR3 is 17 residues. V dropped 3 bases and J dropped 6; count of bases not matched to a gene: 10.

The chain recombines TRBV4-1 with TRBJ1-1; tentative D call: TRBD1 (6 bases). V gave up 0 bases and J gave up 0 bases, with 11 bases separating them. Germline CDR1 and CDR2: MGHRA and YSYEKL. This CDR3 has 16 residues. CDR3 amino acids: CASSQDRGFMNTEAFF. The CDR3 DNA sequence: TGCGCCAGCAGCCAAGACAGGGGCTTCATGAACACTGAAGCTTTCTTT.

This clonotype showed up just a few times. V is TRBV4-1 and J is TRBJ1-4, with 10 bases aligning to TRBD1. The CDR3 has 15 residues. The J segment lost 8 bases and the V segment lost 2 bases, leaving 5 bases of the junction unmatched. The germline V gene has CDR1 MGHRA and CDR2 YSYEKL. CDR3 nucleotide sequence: TGCGCCAGCAGCCAACACGGGACAGGGGTGGAAAAACTGTTTTTT. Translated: CASSQHGTGVEKLFF.

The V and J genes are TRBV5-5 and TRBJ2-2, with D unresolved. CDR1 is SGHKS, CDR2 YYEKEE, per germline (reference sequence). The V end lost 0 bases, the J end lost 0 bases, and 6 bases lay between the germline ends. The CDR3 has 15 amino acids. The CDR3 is CASSLVLANTGELFF. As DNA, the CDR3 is TGTGCCAGCAGCTTGGTATTGGCGAACACCGGGGAGCTGTTTTTT.

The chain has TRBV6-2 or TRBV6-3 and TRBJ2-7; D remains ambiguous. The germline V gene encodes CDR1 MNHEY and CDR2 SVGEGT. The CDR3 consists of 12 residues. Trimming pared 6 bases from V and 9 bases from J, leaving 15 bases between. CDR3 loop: CASRGGSRGQYF. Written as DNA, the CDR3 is TGTGCCAGCAGAGGTGGGTCCCGCGGGCAGTACTTC.

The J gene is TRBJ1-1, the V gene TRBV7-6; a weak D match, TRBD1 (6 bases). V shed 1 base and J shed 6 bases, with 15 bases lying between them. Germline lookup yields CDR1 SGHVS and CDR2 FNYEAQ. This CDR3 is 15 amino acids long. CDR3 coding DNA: TGTGCCAGCAGCTTAGACGGGACACTCAAAGCTGAAGCTTTCTTT. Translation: CASSLDGTLKAEAFF.

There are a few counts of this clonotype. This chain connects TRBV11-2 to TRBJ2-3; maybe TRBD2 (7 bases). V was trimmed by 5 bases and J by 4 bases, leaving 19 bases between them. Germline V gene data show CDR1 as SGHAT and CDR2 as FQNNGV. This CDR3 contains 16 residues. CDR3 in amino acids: CASSPPLWGGPDTQYF. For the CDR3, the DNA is TGTGCCAGCAGCCCTCCGTTATGGGGGGGCCCAGATACGCAGTATTTT. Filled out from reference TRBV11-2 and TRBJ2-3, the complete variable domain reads EAGVAQSPRYKIIEKRQSVAFWCNPISGHATLYWYQQILGQGPKLLIQFQNNGVVDDSQLPKDRFSAERLKGVDSTLKIQPAKLEDSAVYLCASSPPLWGGPDTQYFGPGTRLTVL.